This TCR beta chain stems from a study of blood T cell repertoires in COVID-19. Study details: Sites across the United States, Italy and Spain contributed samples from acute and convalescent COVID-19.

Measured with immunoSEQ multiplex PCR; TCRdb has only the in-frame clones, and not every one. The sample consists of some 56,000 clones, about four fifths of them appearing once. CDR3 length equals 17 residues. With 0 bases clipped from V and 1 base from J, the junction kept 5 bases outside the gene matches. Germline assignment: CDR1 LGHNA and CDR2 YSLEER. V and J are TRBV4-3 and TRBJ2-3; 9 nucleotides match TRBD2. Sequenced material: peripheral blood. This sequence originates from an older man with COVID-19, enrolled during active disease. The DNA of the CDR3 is TGCGCCAGCAGCCAAGAGCGCGGGAGGGCCCGCACAGATACGCAGTATTTT. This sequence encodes CASSQERGRARTDTQYF.